This entry concerns a single T cell receptor beta chain. Germline values: CDR1 SGHNT, CDR2 YYREEE (reference sequence). The CDR3 is 15 residues long. V was cut by 3 bases and J by 3 bases, with 15 bases left in between. This sample was included in a study of blood T cell repertoires in COVID-19. Study information: COVID-19 samples, acute and convalescent, were from the United States, Italy and Spain. The cDNA or gDNA used as material had been derived from T cells, B-cell-depleted T cells, or PBMCs.

Original handling: Estimates of nucleated cell counts were drawn from the amplification of reference gene primers. Profiled with immunoSEQ multiplex PCR; TCRdb holds only in-frame clones, not every one. From that table come the V and J calls and clone size; the DNA was used to work out D and trimming. The data contain some 180,000 clones, 70% to 80% of them singletons. V is TRBV5-4 and J is TRBJ2-5, with D possibly TRBD2 on 7 matching bases. The source is a man aged 50 or older who had recovered from COVID-19. Sequenced input: peripheral blood. The CDR3 is CASSSRSGGEETQYF. In DNA, the CDR3 is TGTGCCAGCAGCTCCCGCTCGGGGGGCGAAGAGACCCAGTACTTC.